The next 22 T cell receptor beta chains were all read from a single sample in a study of blood T cell repertoires in COVID-19. The method was immunoSEQ multiplex PCR; TCRdb's version includes in-frame clones alone and lacks a portion of them. The profile shows more than 250,000 clones, 84% of them singletons. Source material: peripheral blood. These receptors were taken from a human donor in a cohort sampled during active COVID-19.

CDR3 sequence reads: CASTGQISDTQYF. The CDR3 DNA sequence: TGTGCCAGCACTGGACAGATTTCAGATACGCAGTATTTT. The chain is built from TRBV28 and TRBJ2-3; maybe TRBD1 (6 bases). The CDR3 is 13 residues long. V was trimmed by 7 bases and J by 4 bases, leaving 12 bases between them. Germline CDR1 MDHEN, CDR2 SYDVKM.

The chain carries TRBV7-8 and TRBJ2-1; D not resolved. V lost 5 bases and J lost 9, with 11 bases in between. Germline-derived CDR1 and CDR2 are SGHVS and FQNEAQ. The CDR3 spans 12 residues. CDR3 coding DNA: TGTGCCAGCAGCCCCGCCGGGTTTGAGCAGTTCTTC. Translation: CASSPAGFEQFF.

This chain uses TRBV5-6 with TRBJ2-1; 14 nucleotides line up with TRBD2. CDR1 SGHDT and CDR2 YYEEEE come from the germline V gene. Trimming removed 0 bases from V and 10 bases from J; junction bases left unmatched: 3. This CDR3 has 15 residues. The CDR3 DNA reads as TGTGCCAGCAGCTTGGGTGGGACTAGCGGGAGCGAGCAGTTCTTC. Translation: CASSLGGTSGSEQFF.

The chain has TRBV4-3 and TRBJ1-1, with 7 bases aligning to TRBD1. This CDR3 contains 16 residues. Germline values: CDR1 LGHNA, CDR2 YSLEER. J was trimmed by 6 bases and V by 2 bases; bases with no gene match: 12. CDR3 DNA: TGCGCCAGCAGCCAACTTCCCCCAGGGGGAGGCGCTGAAGCTTTCTTT. Protein: CASSQLPPGGGAEAFF.

This clone was counted once. The junction shows a germline mismatch at one end, possibly a read error. The chain carries TRBV7-7 and TRBJ2-3, with D tentatively TRBD1 (6 bases). The CDR3 is made up of 16 amino acids. From germline, CDR1 is SSHAT and CDR2 FNYEAQ (reference sequence). The DNA of the CDR3 is TGTGCTAGCAGCGATGGTCAGGGTGGGGGCCCAGATACGCAGTATTTT. It is translated as CASSDGQGGGPDTQYF. Full variable domain (outside the CDR3, taken from reference TRBV7-7 and TRBJ2-3): GAGVSQSPRYKVTKRGQDVTLRCDPISSHATLYWYQQALGQGPEFLTYFNYEAQPDKSGLPSDRFSAERPEGSISTLTIQRTEQRDSAMYRCASSDGQGGGPDTQYFGPGTRLTVL.

This chain connects TRBV6-6 to TRBJ2-1, with D possibly matching TRBD2 (6 bases). The CDR3 spans 16 residues. Germline V lookup: CDR1 MNHNY, CDR2 SVGAGI (reference sequence). V gave up 5 bases and J gave up 4 bases, with 18 bases separating them. The CDR3, as DNA: TGTGCCAGCAGTACAGGACCGGGAGCGAAATACAATGAGCAGTTCTTC. Amino acid sequence: CASSTGPGAKYNEQFF.

V is TRBV12-3 or TRBV12-4 and J is TRBJ1-2, with unresolved D. V was shortened by 5 bases and J by 13 bases, with 20 bases between the two germline ends. The CDR3 has 13 amino acids. In DNA, the CDR3 is TGTGCCAGCAGTCGTAAAAACAGCCGAAGAGTCACCTTC. It codes for CASSRKNSRRVTF.

V and J are TRBV6-5 and TRBJ2-3; D call uncertain. The ends were cut back, 6 bases at V and 3 bases at J, with 7 bases in the middle. The CDR3 extends over 12 amino acids. CDR1 MNHEY and CDR2 SVGAGI come from the germline V gene. CDR3 sequence reads: CASSLRTDTQYF. As DNA, the CDR3 is TGTGCCAGCAGCCTCAGGACAGATACGCAGTATTTT.

The chain uses TRBV7-2 and TRBJ1-2; 10 bases match TRBD1. V was pared by 3 bases and J by 8 bases, with 6 bases of the junction left unmatched. Germline loops: CDR1 SGHTA, CDR2 FQGNSA. The CDR3 length is 14 residues. Here the CDR3 DNA reads TGTGCCAGCAGCTTGGGACAGGGGATGGGAGGCTACACCTTC. It is translated as CASSLGQGMGGYTF.

V gene TRBV19 combines with J gene TRBJ1-1; 7 positions match TRBD1. J was trimmed by 11 bases and V by 6 bases; bases with no gene match: 9. The CDR3 runs 12 residues. Germline lookup yields CDR1 LNHDA and CDR2 SQIVND (reference sequence). CDR3: CASSYFGTDAFF. The DNA for the CDR3 is TGTGCCAGTAGCTATTTTGGGACAGATGCTTTCTTT. Full variable domain (outside the CDR3, taken from reference TRBV19 and TRBJ1-1): DGGITQSPKYLFRKEGQNVTLSCEQNLNHDAMYWYRQDPGQGLRLIYYSQIVNDFQKGDIAEGYSVSREKKESFPLTVTSAQKNPTAFYLCASSYFGTDAFFGQGTRLTVV.

This clone was counted a few times. The V call is TRBV7-9, the J call TRBJ1-2; D unresolved. The CDR3 totals 14 residues. Trimming cost V 5 bases and J 0 bases, with 10 bases left between them. Looked up from germline, CDR1 is SEHNR and CDR2 is FQNEAQ (reference sequence). The CDR3 spells CASSPSGSNYGYTF. The CDR3 DNA follows: TGTGCCAGCAGCCCAAGCGGTTCTAACTATGGCTACACCTTC.

This rearrangement joins TRBV12-3 or TRBV12-4 to TRBJ1-4; no firm D call. The CDR3 is 13 residues long. V was pared by 7 bases and J by 6 bases, with 12 bases between. The CDR3 DNA is TGTGCCAGCACTCTCCGAGGAGATGAAAAACTGTTTTTT. Its protein is CASTLRGDEKLFF.

This chain joins TRBV10-1 and TRBJ1-6; D gene uncertain. The CDR3 loop spans 15 amino acids. The V and J ends lost 8 bases and 6 bases respectively, with 17 bases between them. The germline gives CDR1 WNHNN, CDR2 SYGVQD (reference sequence). CDR3 protein: CASHQTGSGNSPLHF. The CDR3 coding sequence is TGCGCCAGCCACCAAACCGGGTCGGGTAATTCACCCCTCCACTTT.

The V and J genes are TRBV4-3 and TRBJ2-3; TRBD1 matches at 12 bases. Looked up from germline, CDR1 is LGHNA and CDR2 is YSLEER. Germline trimming cut 5 bases from V and 2 bases from J; bases unmatched to any gene: 5. The CDR3 sequence is 16 residues long. For the CDR3, the DNA is TGCGCCAGCAGCAAATGGGGACAGGGGGCCACAGATACGCAGTATTTT. It translates to CASSKWGQGATDTQYF.

This chain joins TRBV27 and TRBJ1-1; TRBD1 matches 7 bases. This CDR3 contains 11 residues. Germline V gene sequence: CDR1 MNHEY, CDR2 SMNVEV (reference sequence). J gave up 11 bases and V 6 bases, and 6 bases lay outside the gene matches. This chain's CDR3 is CASRERGLAFF. CDR3 bases: TGTGCCAGCAGGGAAAGGGGGCTGGCTTTCTTT.

This clone was counted a single time. This chain links TRBV27 with TRBJ2-7, with TRBD1 matching over 9 bases. From germline, CDR1 is MNHEY and CDR2 SMNVEV (reference sequence). V lost 7 bases and J lost 4; bases outside the gene matches: 8. The CDR3 runs 14 residues. The CDR3 protein is CASNQQGAGYEQYF. The CDR3 DNA reads as TGTGCCAGCAACCAACAGGGGGCGGGGTACGAGCAGTACTTC.

The gene calls are TRBV18 and TRBJ2-5, with 10 bases that match TRBD2. Losses at the gene ends were 1 base for V and 1 base for J; bases not matched to a gene: 12. CDR1 is KGHSH and CDR2 is LQKENI in the germline V gene. This CDR3 region has 19 residues. CDR3 sequence reads: CASSPRPSGSWVSQETQYF. CDR3 sequence (DNA): TGTGCCAGCTCACCACGTCCTAGCGGGAGTTGGGTTAGCCAAGAGACCCAGTACTTC. Complete variable domain (other parts from reference TRBV18 and TRBJ2-5): NAGVMQNPRHLVRRRGQEARLRCSPMKGHSHVYWYRQLPEEGLKFMVYLQKENIIDESGMPKERFSAEFPKEGPSILRIQQVVRGDSAAYFCASSPRPSGSWVSQETQYFGPGTRLLVL.

The chain combines TRBV20-1 with TRBJ1-5, with TRBD1 matching over 8 bases. CDR1 is DFQATT and CDR2 is SNEGSKA in the germline V gene (reference sequence). The V and J ends lost 3 bases and 2 bases, in that order; junction bases with no gene match: 3. CDR3 length: 14 amino acids. The CDR3 nucleotides read TGCAGTGCTAGTCCGACAGGGGGCAATCAGCCCCAGCATTTT. As protein: CSASPTGGNQPQHF.

The gene calls are TRBV6-5 and TRBJ2-7, with a possible D match to TRBD1 (5 bases). Germline V gene data show CDR1 as MNHEY and CDR2 as SVGAGI. Trimming took off 7 bases at V and 0 bases at J, with 16 bases between the two ends. This CDR3 is 15 amino acids long. The CDR3 spells CASIPYRGSSYEQYF. The CDR3 bases are TGTGCCAGCATCCCCTATAGGGGAAGCTCCTACGAGCAGTACTTC.

The chain links TRBV7-8 to TRBJ2-7, with TRBD2 identical over 7 bases. CDR1 and CDR2 from the germline V gene are SGHVS and FQNEAQ. The CDR3 contains 13 residues. V gave up 4 bases and J gave up 3 bases; unmatched junction bases: 3. CDR3 sequence (DNA): TGTGCCAGCAGCTACGGGGGGAACTACGAGCAGTACTTC. Translating gives CASSYGGNYEQYF. The full variable domain, its missing parts supplied by reference TRBV7-8 and TRBJ2-7, is GAGVSQSPRYKVAKRGQDVALRCDPISGHVSLFWYQQALGQGPEFLTYFQNEAQLDKSGLPSDRFFAERPEGSVSTLKIQRTQQEDSAVYLCASSYGGNYEQYFGPGTRLTVT.

The chain couples TRBV7-9 to TRBJ2-7, with 11 positions matching TRBD2. The CDR3 extends over 17 amino acids. V lost 8 bases, J lost 0 bases, and 12 bases stayed unmatched. Germline V CDR1 and CDR2: SEHNR, FQNEAQ (reference sequence). The DNA for the CDR3 is TGTGCCAGCTCGTCCGGGGACCTAGCGGGGGGCTCCTACGAGCAGTACTTC. This gives the protein CASSSGDLAGGSYEQYF.

This clone is a singleton in its sample. V gene TRBV3-1 (or the pseudogene TRBV3-2) combines with J gene TRBJ2-7; TRBD2 matches at 8 bases. Germline trimming cut 5 bases from V and 2 bases from J; bases unmatched to any gene: 17. The CDR3 sequence is 18 residues long. Per germline, CDR1 LGHDT and CDR2 YNNKEL (reference sequence). DNA for the CDR3: TGTGCCAGCAGCTCCCAACCTGGACAGCGGGGGCCTACCTACGAGCAGTACTTC. Translated: CASSSQPGQRGPTYEQYF.